This T cell receptor (beta chain) was sequenced in a study of glioma-infiltrating T cells after dendritic cell vaccination. The table came from immunoSEQ multiplex PCR; TCRdb's copy has only in-frame clones and leaves some out. The table lists 110,000 or so clones, roughly 89% of them singletons. Specified time point: after dendritic cell vaccination, including at tumor progression/relapse. Germline CDR1 SNHLY, CDR2 FYNNEI. The CDR3 runs 16 residues. The ends were cut back, 6 bases at V and 8 bases at J, with 25 bases in the middle. The origin of this receptor is a human donor with glioblastoma. This rearrangement joins TRBV2 to TRBJ1-2; a possible D gene is TRBD1 (6 bases). The sample consisted of blood, taken after dendritic cell vaccination. The CDR3 DNA sequence: TGTGCCAGCAGAGTTAATCCCCTCAGGGGCGTTGGGGGCTACACCTTC. Translated: CASRVNPLRGVGGYTF.